A selection of T cell receptor beta chains follows, all from one sample in a study of blood T cell repertoires in COVID-19. Assay: immunoSEQ multiplex PCR; the TCRdb copy retains only in-frame clones and omits some. This table has about 120,000 clones, 70% to 85% appearing once. Sequenced material: peripheral blood. These receptors all stem from a man in his 70s with active or convalescent COVID-19. The conserved cysteine and the conserved F or W are not part of the CDR3 here. The order of the fields is J gene, V gene, CDR3 length, CDR3 protein.

j_call: TRBJ1-4
v_call: TRBV7-8
cdr3_length: 13
cdr3_aa: ASSSTGPWDEKLF

j_call: TRBJ2-1
v_call: TRBV18
cdr3_length: 11
cdr3_aa: ASSPGQDGEQF

j_call: TRBJ2-6
v_call: TRBV28
cdr3_length: 16
cdr3_aa: ASSLFGTGGSGANVLT

j_call: TRBJ1-5
v_call: TRBV28
cdr3_length: 14
cdr3_aa: ASLPWGGGSNQPQH

j_call: TRBJ2-1
v_call: TRBV12-5
cdr3_length: 13
cdr3_aa: ASAVGGGAYNEQF

j_call: TRBJ1-6
v_call: TRBV5-1
cdr3_length: 13
cdr3_aa: ASSPDRRRTSPLH

j_call: TRBJ1-2
v_call: TRBV19
cdr3_length: 12
cdr3_aa: ASSQIDTNYGYT

j_call: TRBJ1-2
v_call: TRBV4-1
cdr3_length: 12
cdr3_aa: ASSQVQGDYGYT

j_call: TRBJ1-2
v_call: TRBV2
cdr3_length: 11
cdr3_aa: ASSGQAGWGYT

j_call: TRBJ1-3
v_call: TRBV5-1
cdr3_length: 12
cdr3_aa: ASSSTGVGNTIY

j_call: TRBJ2-1
v_call: TRBV27
cdr3_length: 13
cdr3_aa: ASSFGAAGDNEQF

j_call: TRBJ2-2
v_call: TRBV5-4
cdr3_length: 13
cdr3_aa: ASSFPGVNTGELF

j_call: TRBJ2-5
v_call: TRBV15
cdr3_length: 12
cdr3_aa: ATSKGQGQETQY

j_call: TRBJ2-3
v_call: TRBV10-3
cdr3_length: 11
cdr3_aa: AISESSAKTQY

j_call: TRBJ2-3
v_call: TRBV29-1
cdr3_length: 13
cdr3_aa: SVIAGSISTDTQY

j_call: TRBJ1-1
v_call: TRBV10-2
cdr3_length: 12
cdr3_aa: ASSEWEGNTEAF

j_call: TRBJ2-3
v_call: TRBV3-1/TRBV3-2
cdr3_length: 14
cdr3_aa: ASSQGNSPGQDTQY

j_call: TRBJ2-3
v_call: TRBV5-8
cdr3_length: 13
cdr3_aa: ASSLSGTATDTQY

j_call: TRBJ2-1
v_call: TRBV7-9
cdr3_length: 13
cdr3_aa: ASARLAGPYNEQF

j_call: TRBJ2-1
v_call: TRBV11-2
cdr3_length: 14
cdr3_aa: ASSPPRSGKGVEQF

j_call: TRBJ2-1
v_call: TRBV7-2
cdr3_length: 14
cdr3_aa: ASSYFSGRDHNEQF

j_call: TRBJ2-1
v_call: TRBV28
cdr3_length: 13
cdr3_aa: ASRAFGRAPNEQF

j_call: TRBJ2-5
v_call: TRBV19
cdr3_length: 14
cdr3_aa: ASKSKSRQGGETQY

j_call: TRBJ2-5
v_call: TRBV5-1
cdr3_length: 14
cdr3_aa: ASSLSWGTTQETQY